Listed below are T cell receptor beta chains from one sample, sequenced in a study of T cells after yellow fever vaccination. MiXCR, run by TCRdb on the 5' RACE reads, gives a single entry per CDR3 protein. The sample records around 110,000 distinct CDR3 sequences, approximately 8.4% being singletons. The material sequenced was CD8+ T cells sorted from PBMCs, taken 45 days after the yellow fever booster vaccination. Every receptor here comes from a man in his thirties or forties who received the YFV17D yellow fever vaccine. The CDR3 runs from the conserved cysteine through the conserved F or W. The D gene is left open where the match is weak. For some rows the clone size is stated as once, few or many, or as a class when expanded; others skip it.

TRBV9	TRBJ2-1	few	TRBD1	CASSVAGGQGSDEQFF	TGTGCCAGCAGCGTAGCTGGGGGACAGGGGTCCGATGAGCAGTTCTTC
TRBV12-3/TRBV12-4	TRBJ2-3	many	TRBD2	CASSPGTRGNDTQYF	TGTGCCAGCAGCCCCGGGACTAGGGGGAATGATACGCAGTATTTT
TRBV7-2	TRBJ1-3	many	.	CASSTRAAGGNTIYF	TGTGCCAGCAGCACCAGGGCTGCAGGTGGAAACACCATATATTTT
TRBV28	TRBJ2-2	many	.	CASSFWANTGELFF	TGTGCCAGCAGTTTTTGGGCGAACACCGGGGAGCTGTTTTTT
TRBV29-1	TRBJ2-1	many	TRBD2	CSVAAGVGYEQFF	TGCAGCGTTGCAGCGGGAGTTGGGTATGAGCAGTTCTTC
TRBV14	TRBJ2-1	many	TRBD2	CASSQDLSFGLAGGYNEQFF	TGTGCCAGCAGCCAAGATCTGTCATTCGGACTAGCGGGAGGGTACAATGAGCAGTTCTTC
TRBV27	TRBJ2-5	many	TRBD1	CASSLLQGAGETQYF	TGTGCCAGCAGTTTATTACAGGGGGCTGGGGAGACCCAGTACTTC
TRBV5-1	TRBJ1-4	many	.	CASSLKPGHRNEKLFF	TGCGCCAGCAGCCTCAAGCCGGGACACAGGAATGAAAAACTGTTTTTT
TRBV4-3	TRBJ2-3	many	.	CASSQDYGALDTQYF	TGCGCCAGCAGCCAAGACTACGGTGCGTTGGATACGCAGTATTTT
TRBV20-1	TRBJ2-1	many	TRBD2	CSGSGRSSYNEQFF	TGCAGTGGTAGCGGGAGGAGTTCCTACAATGAGCAGTTCTTC
TRBV7-3	TRBJ2-3	many	.	CASSLNRQLTDTQYF	TGTGCCAGCAGCTTAAATCGGCAGCTCACAGATACGCAGTATTTT
TRBV6-6	TRBJ1-2	many	TRBD1	CAGTGGSLGYTF	TGTGCCGGCACAGGGGGCAGTCTTGGCTACACCTTC
TRBV6-5	TRBJ2-2	many	.	CASSYSAGELFF	TGTGCCAGCAGCTATAGCGCCGGGGAGCTGTTTTTT
TRBV5-1	TRBJ1-5	.	.	CASPDPYGSQHF	TGCGCCAGCCCGGACCCCTACGGCTCCCAGCATTTT
TRBV6-5	TRBJ2-1	many	TRBD1	CASSYSWDRSVDEQFF	TGTGCCAGCAGTTACTCCTGGGACAGGTCCGTTGATGAGCAGTTCTTC
TRBV28	TRBJ2-5	many	.	CASSFLGRQTQETQYF	TGTGCCAGCAGTTTTTTAGGCCGACAAACTCAAGAGACCCAGTACTTC